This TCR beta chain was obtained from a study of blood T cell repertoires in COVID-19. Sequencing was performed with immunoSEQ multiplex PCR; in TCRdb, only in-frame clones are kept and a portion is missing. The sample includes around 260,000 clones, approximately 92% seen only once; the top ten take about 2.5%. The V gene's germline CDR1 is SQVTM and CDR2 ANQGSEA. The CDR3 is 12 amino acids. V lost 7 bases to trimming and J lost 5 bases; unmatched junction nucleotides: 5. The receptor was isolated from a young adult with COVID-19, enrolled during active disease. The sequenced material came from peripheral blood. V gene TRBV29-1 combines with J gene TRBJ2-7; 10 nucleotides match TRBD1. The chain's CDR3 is CSGGQGDHEQYF. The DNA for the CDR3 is TGCAGCGGAGGACAGGGGGACCACGAGCAGTACTTC.